The clone carrying this TCR beta chain was counted between two and nine times. What it recognizes is unknown. The germline V gene encodes CDR1 MDHEN and CDR2 SYDVKM. V was pared by 2 bases and J by 1 base, with 15 bases between. This CDR3 region has 17 residues. The PCR employed 60 Vbeta primers together with 13 Jbeta primers. The protocol was immunoSEQ multiplex PCR, while the TCRdb copy is restricted to in-frame clones and leaves out a portion. The sample yields more than 200,000 clones, almost 80% seen once. The sample is drawn from a study of cytomegalovirus exposure and HLA in healthy donors. Study observations and caveats: Sequencing depth roughly uniform across donors was assumed in presence/absence analyses. Reports state that TCR beta sequences accurately predicted most subjects' HLA-A and HLA-B alleles. It was 150 to 200 TCR beta chains that were listed as cytomegalovirus-associated.

Those who donated were healthy bone marrow donors. The sequence derives from a male donor in good health and CMV-seronegative. The genes are TRBV28 and TRBJ2-1; maybe TRBD2 (5 bases). The specimen was PBMCs. The CDR3 DNA sequence: TGTGCCAGCAGTTTACCATCTGAGGGAATTTCCTACAATGAGCAGTTCTTC. It yields the protein CASSLPSEGISYNEQFF.